Sequencing of this TCR beta chain was carried out in a study of cytomegalovirus exposure and HLA in healthy donors. In regard to this clone: Its matching antigen is unknown.

Study-wide results and limits: Looking again later, the authors saw that most CMV-associated TCR beta chains seemed HLA-restricted. Later work showed greater clonal expansion in HLA-associated TCR beta chains than in equally common others.

60 Vbeta and 13 Jbeta primers were used in PCR. Profiling relied on immunoSEQ multiplex PCR, and the TCRdb table lists in-frame clones only, not all of them. The repertoire consists of some 100,000 clones, with roughly three quarters occurring once and the leading ten covering 7.7%. The sample comprised PBMCs. This clonotype was obtained from a woman aged 50 to 65 in good health and CMV-seropositive.

CDR3 in DNA: TGCGCCAGCAGCTTGTCGGGAGGTAGTGAGCAGTTCTTC. Protein sequence: CASSLSGGSEQFF. This chain joins TRBV5-1 and TRBJ2-1; TRBD2 matches at 7 bases. With 1 base clipped from V and 9 bases from J, the junction kept 4 bases outside the gene matches. The CDR3 spans 13 residues. Germline V CDR1 and CDR2: SGHRS, YFSETQ.